This T cell receptor beta chain originates from a study of radiation and T cells in renal cell carcinoma. The time point: blood 4 weeks post-SBRT, at nephrectomy. Treatment denoted: 15 Gy SBRT to primary tumor, nephrectomy 4 weeks later. Nephrectomy followed 15 Gy stereotactic body radiation by 4 weeks. Libraries were prepared by immunoSEQ multiplex PCR; TCRdb keeps only in-frame clonotypes and omits some of them. There are around 170,000 clones in the sample; roughly nine tenths occur only once, and around 10% lies in the top ten. Germline-derived CDR1 and CDR2 are GTSNPN and SVGIG (reference sequence). This CDR3 has 12 amino acids. Trimming stripped 1 base from V and 6 bases from J, with 10 bases between.

The TCR was taken from a woman between 45 and 60 years old with renal cell carcinoma. J is TRBJ2-7 and V is TRBV30; D could derive from TRBD1 or TRBD2 (6 bases each). The specimen was blood, collected from a patient whose treatment included radiotherapy and nephrectomy. The CDR3 nucleotides read TGTGCCTGGAGTGGAGGGGGGCTCGAGCAGTACTTC. Translated: CAWSGGGLEQYF.